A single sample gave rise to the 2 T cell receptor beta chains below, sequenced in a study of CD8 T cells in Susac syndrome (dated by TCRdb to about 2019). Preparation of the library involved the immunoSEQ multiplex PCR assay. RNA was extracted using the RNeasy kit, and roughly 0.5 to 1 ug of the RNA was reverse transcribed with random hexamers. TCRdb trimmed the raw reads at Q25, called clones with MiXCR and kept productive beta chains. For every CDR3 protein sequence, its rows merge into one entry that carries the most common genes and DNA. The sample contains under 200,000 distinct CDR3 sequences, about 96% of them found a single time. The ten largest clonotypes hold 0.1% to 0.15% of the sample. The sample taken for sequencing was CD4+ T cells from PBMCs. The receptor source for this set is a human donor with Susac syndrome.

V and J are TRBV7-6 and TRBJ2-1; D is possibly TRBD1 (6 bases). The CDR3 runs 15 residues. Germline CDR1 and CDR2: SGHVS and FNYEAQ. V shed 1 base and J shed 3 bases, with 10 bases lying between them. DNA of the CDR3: TGTGCCAGCAGCTTAGGGCAGGGGAACTACAATGAGCAGTTCTTC. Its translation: CASSLGQGNYNEQFF.

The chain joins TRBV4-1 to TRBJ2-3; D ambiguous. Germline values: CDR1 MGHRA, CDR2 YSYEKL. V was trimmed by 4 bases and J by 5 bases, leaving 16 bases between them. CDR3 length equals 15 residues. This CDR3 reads CASSLTVVFLDTQYF. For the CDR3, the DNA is TGCGCCAGCAGCCTGACGGTTGTGTTCTTAGATACGCAGTATTTT.